This TCR beta chain was profiled in a study of blood T cell repertoires in COVID-19. Across the whole study: The origin of the acute and convalescent COVID-19 samples was the United States, Italy and Spain. Nucleic acid was either cDNA or gDNA, and it came from T cells, B-cell-depleted T cells, or PBMCs.

This CDR3 is built from 14 residues. The ends were cut back, 2 bases at V and 5 bases at J, with 12 bases in the middle. The V gene's germline CDR1 is MNHEY and CDR2 SVGEGT. In the authors' methods: Reference gene primer amplification in the assay estimated nucleated cell counts. Sequencing used immunoSEQ multiplex PCR; TCRdb keeps in-frame clones, though not all of them. V and J calls and clone size are those listed in that table; D and trimming were worked out from the DNA. The sample yields 55,000 to 70,000 clones, about 88% seen once. This receptor was identified in an older woman with active COVID-19. The V call is TRBV6-2 or TRBV6-3, the J call TRBJ1-2; possibly TRBD1 for D (5 bases). The sample taken for sequencing was peripheral blood. CDR3 sequence: CASSYVKGLYGYTF. CDR3 nucleotide sequence: TGTGCCAGCAGTTACGTCAAGGGGTTATATGGCTACACCTTC.